This T cell receptor (beta chain) was observed in a study of T cells after yellow fever vaccination. Across the whole study: The SMART-Seq v4 Ultra Low Input method served to prepare the low-cell-number fractions.

Template switching by 5'RACE produced TCR cDNA, adding a universal primer site and UMIs. TCRdb passed the 5' RACE reads through MiXCR, listing each CDR3 protein once. In the table there are roughly 400,000 distinct CDR3 sequences, around 19% of which are singletons. About this clonotype: Antigen unknown.

Whole-study findings and limits: Clonotypes appearing in both CD4 and CD8 compartments existed, and their share was small.

V shed 4 bases, J shed 5 bases, and the junction held 8 bases outside the gene matches. CDR3 length: 16 amino acids. Germline CDR1 reads LGHNA; CDR2 reads YNFKEQ. The chain carries TRBV4-2 and TRBJ2-5, with 12 nucleotides matching TRBD2. The clonotype was recovered from a man aged 18 to 35 who received the YFV17D yellow fever vaccine. Sequencing was performed on PBMCs, taken before the yellow fever booster vaccination. CDR3 nucleotides: TGTGCCAGCAGCCGGGGACTAGCGGGTTTAGGGGAGACCCAGTACTTC. As protein: CASSRGLAGLGETQYF.